The present T cell receptor (beta chain) was sequenced within a study of identical twins. Notes on the study in general: Twins' surplus sharing was weaker for beta out-of-frame sequences. Cord blood beta clonotypes present at high abundance carried fewer insertions; no such pattern appeared in memory repertoires.

TCRdb ran MiXCR on the 5' RACE reads and lists one entry per CDR3 protein. This sample has approximately 1.8 million distinct CDR3 sequences, with roughly a third found just once. Healthy Caucasian donors formed the entire cohort. This clonotype was recorded many times. Its cognate antigen is unknown. The sample comprised cord blood. This TCR was recovered from a newborn girl in good health.

CDR3 in amino acids: CASTQAGRTDTQYF. CDR3 DNA sequence: TGCGCCAGCACCCAAGCGGGACGCACAGATACGCAGTATTTT. This chain connects TRBV5-1 to TRBJ2-3; 7 bases map to TRBD2. Germline V gene lookup returns CDR1 SGHRS and CDR2 YFSETQ. The J segment lost 1 base and the V segment lost 6 bases, leaving 5 bases of the junction unmatched. The CDR3 runs 14 residues.